This TCR beta chain appears in the sequencing data of a study of T cells in Graves' hyperthyroidism and ophthalmopathy. The CDR3 regions of TCR beta were amplified from RNA transcripts. RT-PCR in the first round (using the HTBI primer set) targeted the TCR CDR3. Using its own MiXCR run on the multiplex PCR reads, TCRdb lists one record per CDR3 protein. The sample holds about 720,000 distinct CDR3 sequences, approximately 19% seen once. When hyperthyroidism was first diagnosed, the blood sample was taken, preceding any ophthalmopathy symptoms. As regards this clonotype: Antigen specificity is unknown.

Study-level results: Expanded thyroid clonotypes (above 0.001) were mostly also found in blood. Researchers report that a 13 V-J model separated ophthalmopathy from stable hyperthyroidism.

The CDR3 runs 16 residues. Germline CDR1 and CDR2: ENHRY and SYGVKD. The junction had 5 bases not matched to a gene; V was cut back by 4 bases and J by 0 bases. The V call is TRBV10-3, the J call TRBJ1-3, with 8 nucleotides matching TRBD1. The origin of this receptor is a woman in her forties or fifties with Graves' hyperthyroidism that later progressed to Graves' ophthalmopathy. Sample: blood. The CDR3 DNA is TGTGCCATCAGTGCCGGGACAGGAGGCTCTGGAAACACCATATATTTT. This gives the protein CAISAGTGGSGNTIYF.